The 8 T cell receptor beta chains below come from one sample, sequenced in a study of blood T cell repertoires in COVID-19. Generated by immunoSEQ multiplex PCR, the TCRdb table keeps only in-frame clones and is missing some. This sample yields about 300,000 clones, of which around nine tenths are seen a single time; 1.5% to 2% belongs to the top ten. Material: peripheral blood. The receptors come from a woman aged 25 to 39 with COVID-19, enrolled during active disease.

CDR3 protein: CASGGGNTEAFF. CDR3 nucleotide sequence: TGTGCCAGCGGCGGGGGGAACACTGAAGCTTTCTTT. The rearrangement links TRBV25-1 to TRBJ1-1; the D gene is possibly TRBD1 (5 bases). The germline CDR1 and CDR2 sequences are MGHDK and SYGVNS. This CDR3 comprises 12 residues. V was pared by 8 bases and J by 1 base, with 8 bases between.

The rearrangement links TRBV28 to TRBJ1-3, with 10 bases that match TRBD1. Germline V gives CDR1 MDHEN, CDR2 SYDVKM. V was pared by 2 bases and J by 2 bases, with 12 bases of the junction left unmatched. The CDR3 is 19 residues long. The CDR3, as DNA: TGTGCCAGCAGTTTAACCCCGGGACAGGGGAAGGGAACTGGAAACACCATATATTTT. Translated, it gives CASSLTPGQGKGTGNTIYF. Supplemented by reference TRBV28 and TRBJ1-3, the full variable domain reads DVKVTQSSRYLVKRTGEKVFLECVQDMDHENMFWYRQDPGLGLRLIYFSYDVKMKEKGDIPEGYSVSREKKERFSLILESASTNQTSMYLCASSLTPGQGKGTGNTIYFGEGSWLTVV.

This clone appeared a few times. The rearrangement links TRBV12-3 or TRBV12-4 to TRBJ2-1, with D maybe TRBD2 (6 bases). Trimming removed 1 base at V and 12 bases at J, with 13 bases between. The CDR3 runs to 13 residues. CDR3: CASSLDSGVGQFF. CDR3 bases: TGTGCCAGCAGTTTAGATTCGGGGGTCGGGCAGTTCTTC.

The CDR3 coding sequence is TGCGCCAGCAGCCAAGAGTCAGGCCCCCGGGAGACCCAGTACTTC. It specifies CASSQESGPRETQYF. The rearrangement links TRBV4-3 to TRBJ2-5; D not resolved. The CDR3 is 15 residues long. Between the trimmed V and J ends, which lost 0 bases and 5 bases, there was a span of 13 bases. Germline V gene sequence: CDR1 LGHNA, CDR2 YSLEER.

This sequence joins TRBV28 and TRBJ1-2, with TRBD1 matching over 9 bases. CDR1 is MDHEN and CDR2 is SYDVKM in the germline V gene. The CDR3 is 15 residues long. V gave up 8 bases and J gave up 0 bases; unmatched junction bases: 7. The CDR3 reads CASGGQGASNYGYTF. Written as DNA, the CDR3 is TGTGCCAGCGGGGGACAGGGAGCCTCTAACTATGGCTACACCTTC.

In nucleotides, the CDR3 is TGCAGCGTTCCAAGGCGGGCAGTAGGCGGCTCCACTGAAGCTTTCTTT. The encoded protein is CSVPRRAVGGSTEAFF. The chain carries TRBV29-1 and TRBJ1-1; D remains unclear. The length of the CDR3 is 16 residues. In germline, CDR1 is SQVTM, CDR2 ANQGSEA. V lost 5 bases to trimming and J lost 4 bases, with 23 bases between them.

CDR3 DNA: TGTGCCAGCAGCTCCAGAGGGGGAATGAACACTGAAGCTTTCTTT. Its protein is CASSSRGGMNTEAFF. The chain is built from TRBV11-3 and TRBJ1-1, with D tentatively TRBD1 (6 bases). CDR1 and CDR2 from the germline V gene are SGHNT and YENEEA. The CDR3 runs 15 residues. V was shortened by 4 bases and J by 0 bases, with 12 bases between the two germline ends.

This clone was detected only once. The chain combines TRBV28 with TRBJ2-7; the D is unclear. This CDR3 contains 13 residues. Germline V gives CDR1 MDHEN, CDR2 SYDVKM. V was clipped by 6 bases and J by 3 bases, with 12 bases between them. In nucleotides, the CDR3 is TGTGCCAGCAGGGAGACCGGCAACTACGAGCAGTACGTC. This codes for CASRETGNYEQYV.